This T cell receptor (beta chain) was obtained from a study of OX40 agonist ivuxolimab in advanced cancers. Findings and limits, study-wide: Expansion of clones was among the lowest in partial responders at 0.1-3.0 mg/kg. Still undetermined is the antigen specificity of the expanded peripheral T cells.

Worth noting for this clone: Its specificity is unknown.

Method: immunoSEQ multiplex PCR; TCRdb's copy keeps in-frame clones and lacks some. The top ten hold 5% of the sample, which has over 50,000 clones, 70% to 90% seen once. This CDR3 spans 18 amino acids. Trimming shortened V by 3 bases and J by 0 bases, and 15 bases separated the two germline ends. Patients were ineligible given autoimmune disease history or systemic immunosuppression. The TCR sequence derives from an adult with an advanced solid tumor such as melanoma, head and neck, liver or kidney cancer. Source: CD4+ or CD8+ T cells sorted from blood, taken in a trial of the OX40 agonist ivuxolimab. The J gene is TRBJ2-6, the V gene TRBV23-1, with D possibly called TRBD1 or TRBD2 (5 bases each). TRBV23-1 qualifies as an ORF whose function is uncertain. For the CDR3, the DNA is TGCGCCAGCAGTCAGAAGGGACGAACCGACTCTGGGGCCAACGTCCTGACTTTC. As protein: CASSQKGRTDSGANVLTF.